A single sample is the source of the 21 T cell receptor beta chains below, sequenced in a study of T cell changes during pregnancy in multiple sclerosis. Generated by immunoSEQ multiplex PCR, the TCRdb table keeps only in-frame clones and is missing some. The sample holds 47,000 or so clones; roughly 90% are singletons and the top ten take under 2%. This sample comprised peripheral blood, obtained in the first trimester of pregnancy. The receptors originated from a female donor with multiple sclerosis, enrolled in a pregnancy study.

The J gene is TRBJ2-6, the V gene TRBV7-2, with 7 bases lining up with TRBD2. The ends lost 5 bases at V and 2 bases at J; junction bases unmatched: 6. The V gene's germline CDR1 is SGHTA and CDR2 FQGNSA. This CDR3 comprises 16 residues. The CDR3 is CASSPLAGAGANVLTF. The CDR3 bases are TGTGCCAGCAGCCCCCTGGCGGGGGCTGGGGCCAACGTCCTGACTTTC.

The gene calls are TRBV4-2 and TRBJ2-7; 8 nucleotides agree with TRBD2. Trimming took 0 bases from V and 1 from J; bases not matched to a gene: 5. Germline loops: CDR1 LGHNA, CDR2 YNFKEQ. The CDR3 has 16 residues. CDR3 in DNA: TGTGCCAGCAGCCAAGATTCGGGGGGGGGATCCTACGAGCAGTACTTC. This gives the protein CASSQDSGGGSYEQYF.

This chain joins TRBV30 and TRBJ1-2; D is possibly TRBD1 (5 bases). V was pared by 5 bases and J by 1 base, with 11 bases between. The CDR3 runs to 13 residues. Germline V gene lookup returns CDR1 GTSNPN and CDR2 SVGIG (reference sequence). As DNA, the CDR3 is TGTGCCTGGGGACGGGGGTTTAACTATGGCTACACCTTC. Encoded protein: CAWGRGFNYGYTF.

The chain combines TRBV9 with TRBJ2-7; a possible D gene is TRBD1 (7 bases). Germline V lookup: CDR1 SGDLS, CDR2 YYNGEE. The CDR3 spans 15 residues. The V and J ends lost 3 bases and 2 bases respectively, with 15 bases between them. The CDR3 here is CASSAGAGQPYEQYF. In DNA, the CDR3 is TGTGCCAGCAGCGCGGGGGCGGGACAGCCCTACGAGCAGTACTTC.

This chain uses TRBV4-1 with TRBJ1-2; no clear D gene. CDR1 is MGHRA and CDR2 is YSYEKL in the germline V gene. The V end lost 0 bases, the J end lost 4 bases, and 3 bases lay between the germline ends. This CDR3 has 12 residues. The CDR3 DNA reads as TGCGCCAGCAGCCAAGACGGCTATGGCTACACCTTC. Encoded protein: CASSQDGYGYTF.

This clone was seen more than once but under ten times. This rearrangement joins TRBV2 to TRBJ2-1; 14 bases fit TRBD2. The CDR3 extends over 14 amino acids. Germline CDR1 SNHLY, CDR2 FYNNEI. V gave up 6 bases and J gave up 13 bases; unmatched junction bases: 8. CDR3 in DNA: TGTGCCAGCAGCCTGACTAGCGGGGGGGCCAATCAGTTCTTC. Protein: CASSLTSGGANQFF.

The chain combines TRBV5-6 with TRBJ2-3; 9 nucleotides align to TRBD2. V trimming: 5 bases; J trimming: 4 bases; junction bases outside the gene matches: 5. This CDR3 is built from 14 residues. CDR1 is SGHDT and CDR2 is YYEEEE in the germline V gene. The CDR3, as DNA: TGTGCCAGCAGTCGAAGCGGGGGGCCAGATACGCAGTATTTT. It yields the protein CASSRSGGPDTQYF.

This clone came up once. This chain links TRBV2 with TRBJ2-5; 10 bases match TRBD1. This CDR3 is 15 amino acids long. V shed 3 bases, J shed 4 bases, and the junction held 5 bases outside the gene matches. Per the germline V gene, CDR1 is SNHLY and CDR2 is FYNNEI. CDR3 nucleotides: TGTGCCAGCAGTGAGAGGGGACAGGGGATAGAGACCCAGTACTTC. It encodes CASSERGQGIETQYF.

This clone was detected once. The chain is built from TRBV7-6 and TRBJ2-2; D remains unclear. The ends were cut back, 5 bases at V and 6 bases at J, with 10 bases in the middle. Germline assignment: CDR1 SGHVS and CDR2 FNYEAQ. The CDR3 runs to 13 residues. CDR3 coding DNA: TGTGCCAGCAGCCCCGCGGTGGCCGGGGAGCTGTTTTTT. Translated, it gives CASSPAVAGELFF.

The J gene is TRBJ2-7, the V gene TRBV5-1; 8 nucleotides match TRBD2. Germline trimming cut 5 bases from V and 2 bases from J; bases unmatched to any gene: 9. CDR3 length equals 15 residues. Germline loops: CDR1 SGHRS, CDR2 YFSETQ. The CDR3 loop reads CASRDLAGSAYEQYF. The CDR3 coding sequence is TGCGCCAGCAGGGATCTAGCGGGTAGCGCCTACGAGCAGTACTTC.

This clone was counted only a few times. V usage is TRBV5-1 and J usage is TRBJ1-3; D call uncertain. CDR1 and CDR2 (germline): SGHRS, YFSETQ. Between the trimmed V and J ends, which lost 3 bases and 0 bases, there was a span of 7 bases. This CDR3 is built from 14 residues. The DNA for the CDR3 is TGCGCCAGCAGCTCGGGGATCTCTGGAAACACCATATATTTT. Translating it yields CASSSGISGNTIYF.

This clone came up once. The chain couples TRBV18 to TRBJ2-3, with 9 bases lining up with TRBD2. Trimming cost V 3 bases and J 4 bases; bases outside gene matches: 5. This CDR3 has 15 residues. Germline values: CDR1 KGHSH, CDR2 LQKENI. CDR3 coding DNA: TGTGCCAGCTCACCTCTGGGACTAGCATCAGATACGCAGTATTTT. Protein: CASSPLGLASDTQYF.

The DNA of the CDR3 is TGTGCCAGCAGTCGGACAGGGGTGGTTGGCTACACCTTC. This sequence encodes CASSRTGVVGYTF. V and J are TRBV6-1 and TRBJ1-2, with TRBD1 matching over 9 bases. V dropped 5 bases and J dropped 7; count of bases not matched to a gene: 5. CDR1 and CDR2 (germline): MNHNS, SASEGT. CDR3 length: 13 amino acids.

The chain links TRBV6-5 to TRBJ2-7; D unclear. The CDR3 consists of 13 residues. The ends were cut back, 2 bases at V and 4 bases at J, with 9 bases in the middle. Germline CDR1 is MNHEY and CDR2 is SVGAGI. The DNA for the CDR3 is TGTGCCAGCAGTTACGAACCCGGGTACGAGCAGTACTTC. Translation: CASSYEPGYEQYF.

The gene calls are TRBV6-4 and TRBJ2-1, with TRBD2 matching over 14 bases. CDR3 length equals 15 residues. Germline CDR1 MRHNA, CDR2 SNTAGT. The V segment lost 6 bases and the J segment 6 bases; nucleotides outside the gene matches: 4. The CDR3 loop is CASSPGTSGGNEQFF. As DNA, the CDR3 is TGTGCCAGCAGCCCCGGGACTAGCGGGGGCAATGAGCAGTTCTTC.

The chain has TRBV5-1 and TRBJ2-5, with a possible D match to TRBD2 (5 bases). Germline-derived CDR1 and CDR2 are SGHRS and YFSETQ. V shed 4 bases and J shed 5 bases, with 12 bases lying between them. This CDR3 has 13 amino acids. The CDR3 DNA reads as TGCGCCAGCAGCCCGGGAATAGGGGAGACCCAGTACTTC. As protein: CASSPGIGETQYF. Together with reference TRBV5-1 and TRBJ2-5, the CDR3 gives the full variable domain: KAGVTQTPRYLIKTRGQQVTLSCSPISGHRSVSWYQQTPGQGLQFLFEYFSETQRNKGNFPGRFSGRQFSNSRSEMNVSTLELGDSALYLCASSPGIGETQYFGPGTRLLVL.

The rearrangement joins TRBV27 to TRBJ1-2; TRBD1 matches 8 bases. Germline V gene lookup returns CDR1 MNHEY and CDR2 SMNVEV (reference sequence). V gave up 5 bases and J gave up 5 bases; unmatched junction bases: 13. CDR3 length: 16 residues. The CDR3 nucleotides read TGTGCCAGCAGTCTCCAGGGGGCGCAATCATGGTATGGCTACACCTTC. Residues: CASSLQGAQSWYGYTF.

The chain has TRBV7-2 and TRBJ2-7, with 7 bases matching TRBD2. Trimming took 0 bases from V and 2 from J; bases not matched to a gene: 4. CDR1 and CDR2 from the germline V gene are SGHTA and FQGNSA. The CDR3 sequence is 15 residues long. As DNA, the CDR3 is TGTGCCAGCAGCTTAGCGGGGAGGGGTACCTACGAGCAGTACTTC. This translates into CASSLAGRGTYEQYF.

The chain has TRBV7-3 and TRBJ2-5; 8 bases agree with TRBD2. Germline V gives CDR1 SGHTA, CDR2 FQGTGA. CDR3 length equals 15 residues. The V and J ends lost 3 bases and 2 bases, in that order; junction bases with no gene match: 5. CDR3 in amino acids: CASSLIAGSQETQYF. In DNA, the CDR3 is TGTGCCAGCAGCTTGATAGCGGGGAGTCAAGAGACCCAGTACTTC.

The V gene is TRBV4-3, the J gene TRBJ1-2; D might be TRBD1 (5 bases). In germline, CDR1 is LGHNA, CDR2 YSLEER. V dropped 1 base and J dropped 7 bases, with 7 bases sitting between them. CDR3 length equals 12 residues. The CDR3 DNA reads as TGCGCCAGCAGCCAAGTAAGGGGTGGCTACACCTTC. It specifies CASSQVRGGYTF.

CDR3 coding DNA: TGTGCCTGGAAACCGGGGGCAGGGGGCAATGAGCAGTTCTTC. As protein: CAWKPGAGGNEQFF. The chain joins TRBV30 to TRBJ2-1, with D perhaps TRBD1 (7 bases). Germline CDR1 and CDR2: GTSNPN and SVGIG (reference sequence). V gave up 4 bases and J gave up 6 bases, with 16 bases separating them. The CDR3 has 14 amino acids.